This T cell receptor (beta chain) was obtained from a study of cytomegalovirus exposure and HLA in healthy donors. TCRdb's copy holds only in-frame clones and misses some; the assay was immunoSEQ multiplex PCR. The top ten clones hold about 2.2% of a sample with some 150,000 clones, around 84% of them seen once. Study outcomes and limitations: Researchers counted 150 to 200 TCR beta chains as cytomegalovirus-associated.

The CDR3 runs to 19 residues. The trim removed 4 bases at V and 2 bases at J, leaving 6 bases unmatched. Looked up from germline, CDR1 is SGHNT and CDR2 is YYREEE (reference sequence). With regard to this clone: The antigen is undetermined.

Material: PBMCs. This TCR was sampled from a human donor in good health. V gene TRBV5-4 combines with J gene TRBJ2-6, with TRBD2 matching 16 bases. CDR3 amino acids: CASSRPGTSGGAGANVLTF. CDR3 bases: TGTGCCAGCAGCCGTCCCGGGACTAGCGGGGGGGCTGGGGCCAACGTCCTGACTTTC.